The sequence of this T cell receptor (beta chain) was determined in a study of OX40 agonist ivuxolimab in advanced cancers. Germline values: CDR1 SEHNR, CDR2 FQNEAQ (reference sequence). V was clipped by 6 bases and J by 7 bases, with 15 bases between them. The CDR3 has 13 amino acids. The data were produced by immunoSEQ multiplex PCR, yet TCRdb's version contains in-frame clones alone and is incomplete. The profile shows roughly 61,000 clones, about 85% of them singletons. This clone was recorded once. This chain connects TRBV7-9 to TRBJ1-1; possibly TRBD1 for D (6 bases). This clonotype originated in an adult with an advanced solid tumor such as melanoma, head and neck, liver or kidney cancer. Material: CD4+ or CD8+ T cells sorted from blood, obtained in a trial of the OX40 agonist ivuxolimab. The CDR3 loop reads CASSQGGRDEAFF. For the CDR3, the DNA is TGTGCCAGCAGTCAAGGGGGGAGGGATGAAGCTTTCTTT.